The 20 T cell receptor beta chains below come from one sample, sequenced in a study of vaccination and CD4 T cells after COVID-19. Cultured CD4+ T cell DNA was sequenced using the Oncomine TCR Beta short-read assay. Each CDR3 protein gets one entry after TCRdb re-called the PCR reads with MiXCR. The data hold roughly 21,000 distinct CDR3 sequences, with 55% to 65% observed a single time. Their antigens are not known. Stated treatment: roughly nine-day PBMC culture with coronavirus spike peptide pools or control peptides (ViraFEST assay). Sequenced material: CD4+ T cells from blood, cultured in vitro, taken before SARS-CoV-2 vaccination. All receptors come from a human donor who received a COVID-19 vaccine.

V gene TRBV6-5 combines with J gene TRBJ2-5; a weak D match, TRBD1 (6 bases). The V end lost 0 bases, the J end lost 4 bases, and 15 bases lay between the germline ends. Looked up from germline, CDR1 is MNHEY and CDR2 is SVGAGI. The CDR3 is made up of 16 amino acids. The CDR3 loop is CASSYSYGGAGETQYF. CDR3 coding DNA: TGTGCCAGCAGTTACTCGTATGGGGGCGCGGGAGAGACCCAGTACTTC.

This chain links TRBV20-1 with TRBJ2-5; no reliable D call. V dropped 4 bases and J dropped 4 bases, with 10 bases sitting between them. The germline CDR1 and CDR2 sequences are DFQATT and SNEGSKA (reference sequence). This CDR3 spans 12 amino acids. CDR3 region: CSAIPSRETQYF. In DNA form, the CDR3 reads TGCAGTGCTATTCCTTCCCGAGAGACCCAGTACTTC.

This chain links TRBV19 with TRBJ1-5; 8 positions match TRBD1. Germline loops: CDR1 LNHDA, CDR2 SQIVND (reference sequence). The CDR3 loop spans 16 amino acids. Unmatched junction bases numbered 9, after V lost 6 bases and J lost 2 bases. The CDR3 region has the DNA TGTGCCAGTAGACATCAGGGGGCTGGTGGCAATCAGCCCCAGCATTTT. Its protein is CASRHQGAGGNQPQHF.

The V gene is TRBV24-1, the J gene TRBJ1-1; 7 nucleotides align to TRBD1. CDR3 length: 13 amino acids. Trimming cost V 6 bases and J 3 bases; bases outside gene matches: 3. Germline CDR1 is KGHDR and CDR2 is SFDVKD. The CDR3 sequence is CATSRQGDTEAFF. The DNA for the CDR3 is TGTGCCACCAGTCGACAGGGAGACACTGAAGCTTTCTTT.

The CDR3 bases are TGTGCCACCTCGGGGGGCCATAGCGGTGGAGAGACCCAGTACTTC. This codes for CATSGGHSGGETQYF. The rearrangement links TRBV19 to TRBJ2-5; a weak D match, TRBD2 (7 bases). V dropped 10 bases and J dropped 4 bases, with 22 bases sitting between them. CDR1 is LNHDA, CDR2 SQIVND, per germline (reference sequence). There are 15 residues in the CDR3.

J is TRBJ1-1 and V is TRBV19; D not resolved. Germline CDR1 and CDR2: LNHDA and SQIVND (reference sequence). The V and J ends lost 6 bases and 0 bases respectively, with 17 bases between them. The CDR3 runs to 16 residues. CDR3: CASRIRVGDMNTEAFF. The DNA of the CDR3 is TGTGCCAGTAGGATAAGGGTGGGAGACATGAACACTGAAGCTTTCTTT.

The J gene is TRBJ2-5, the V gene TRBV7-2; 10 nucleotides align to TRBD2. CDR3 length equals 14 residues. Trimming cost V 1 base and J 7 bases; bases outside gene matches: 3. CDR1 SGHTA and CDR2 FQGNSA come from the germline V gene. The DNA for the CDR3 is TGTGCCAGCAGCTTAGGAGTAGCGGGGGGGACCCAGTACTTC. Translation: CASSLGVAGGTQYF.

The gene calls are TRBV7-9 and TRBJ2-5; D is possibly TRBD2 (6 bases). CDR1 is SEHNR and CDR2 is FQNEAQ in the germline V gene (reference sequence). This CDR3 is 14 amino acids long. Deletions cut 5 bases from V and 1 base from J, with 11 bases between. The chain's CDR3 is CASSPDYAQETQYF. CDR3 in DNA: TGTGCCAGCAGCCCGGACTATGCCCAAGAGACCCAGTACTTC.

This chain uses TRBV12-3 or TRBV12-4 with TRBJ2-3; 8 bases map to TRBD1. This CDR3 has 17 amino acids. Trimming removed 6 bases from V and 1 base from J; junction bases left unmatched: 12. CDR3 residues: CASSSHTGGVGTDTQYF. CDR3 bases: TGTGCCAGCAGCTCCCATACAGGGGGAGTCGGCACAGATACGCAGTATTTT.

The chain recombines TRBV20-1 with TRBJ2-5; 10 nucleotides match TRBD1. Germline-derived CDR1 and CDR2 are DFQATT and SNEGSKA (reference sequence). The CDR3 is 13 residues long. V shed 6 bases and J 5 bases; nucleotides not matched to a gene: 6. CDR3 DNA: TGCAGTGCCCGGGACAGGGGAAAGGAGACCCAGTACTTC. It specifies CSARDRGKETQYF.

The chain has TRBV14 and TRBJ1-2; D is possibly TRBD1 (5 bases). The V gene's germline CDR1 is SGHDN and CDR2 FVKESK. The CDR3 is made up of 15 amino acids. V gave up 0 bases and J gave up 4 bases, with 12 bases separating them. The CDR3 loop reads CASSQERTPLYGYTF. CDR3 nucleotides: TGTGCCAGCAGCCAAGAGCGGACACCCCTCTATGGCTACACCTTC. Based on the CDR3 plus reference TRBV14 and TRBJ1-2, the full variable domain is EAGVTQFPSHSVIEKGQTVTLRCDPISGHDNLYWYRRVMGKEIKFLLHFVKESKQDESGMPNNRFLAERTGGTYSTLKVQPAELEDSGVYFCASSQERTPLYGYTFGSGTRLTVV.

This clonotype was counted a few times. The V gene is TRBV19, the J gene TRBJ2-3, with D maybe TRBD2 (6 bases). Germline CDR1 reads LNHDA; CDR2 reads SQIVND (reference sequence). This CDR3 spans 16 amino acids. Trimming stripped 1 base from V and 0 bases from J, with 11 bases between. The CDR3 here is CASSIGTSLSTDTQYF. In DNA, the CDR3 is TGTGCCAGTAGTATAGGTACTAGCTTGAGCACAGATACGCAGTATTTT.

The rearrangement uses TRBV6-1 and TRBJ1-5; D call uncertain. Trimming removed 7 bases from V and 5 bases from J, with 12 bases in between. The V gene's germline CDR1 is MNHNS and CDR2 SASEGT. The CDR3 length is 13 residues. The CDR3 loop is CASMIRDYQPQHF. The CDR3 nucleotides read TGTGCCAGCATGATCCGAGACTATCAGCCCCAGCATTTT.

The rearrangement links TRBV7-9 to TRBJ2-3; 16 bases align to TRBD2. CDR3 size: 18 residues. The germline V gene has CDR1 SEHNR and CDR2 FQNEAQ (reference sequence). With V trimmed by 5 bases and J by 1 base, 6 bases remained unmatched. The CDR3 region is CASSLPGLAGGRTDTQYF. CDR3 nucleotide sequence: TGTGCCAGCAGCCTACCGGGACTAGCGGGGGGGCGCACAGATACGCAGTATTTT.

This clonotype was seen only a few times. V gene TRBV7-6 combines with J gene TRBJ1-1; 7 nucleotides agree with TRBD1. Trimming took 1 base from V and 5 from J; bases not matched to a gene: 4. This CDR3 is 14 amino acids long. Germline V gives CDR1 SGHVS, CDR2 FNYEAQ. Written as DNA, the CDR3 is TGTGCCAGCAGCTTAGGAAGGGACAGTACTGAAGCTTTCTTT. Amino acids: CASSLGRDSTEAFF.

This clonotype was seen more than once but under ten times. This sequence joins TRBV7-8 and TRBJ1-1; D not resolved. Trimming stripped 3 bases from V and 0 bases from J, with 5 bases between. This CDR3 is built from 13 residues. CDR1 is SGHVS, CDR2 FQNEAQ, per germline. The CDR3 coding sequence is TGTGCCAGCAGCTTGGAAATGAACACTGAAGCTTTCTTT. Translated: CASSLEMNTEAFF. The full variable domain, with the rest looked up from reference TRBV7-8 and TRBJ1-1, is GAGVSQSPRYKVAKRGQDVALRCDPISGHVSLFWYQQALGQGPEFLTYFQNEAQLDKSGLPSDRFFAERPEGSVSTLKIQRTQQEDSAVYLCASSLEMNTEAFFGQGTRLTVV.

V gene TRBV20-1 combines with J gene TRBJ1-2; D may be TRBD1 (6 bases). Germline CDR1 reads DFQATT; CDR2 reads SNEGSKA (reference sequence). Trimming took off 5 bases at V and 0 bases at J, with 13 bases between the two ends. This CDR3 comprises 14 residues. CDR3: CSASGGQTNYGYTF. In nucleotides, the CDR3 is TGCAGTGCTTCGGGTGGACAGACTAACTATGGCTACACCTTC.

This clonotype occurred once. This chain joins TRBV25-1 and TRBJ1-2; a possible D gene is TRBD1 (6 bases). The germline V and J ends were trimmed by 3 bases and 10 bases, with 24 bases remaining between them. The CDR3 spans 16 residues. CDR1 and CDR2 from the germline V gene are MGHDK and SYGVNS. CDR3 protein: CASSEGGSDGRFTYTF. The CDR3 DNA reads as TGTGCCAGCAGTGAGGGGGGCTCAGACGGCCGTTTTACCTACACCTTC.

This clonotype was detected only once. The chain recombines TRBV7-7 with TRBJ2-3; 9 bases line up with TRBD1. This CDR3 is built from 16 residues. The V gene's germline CDR1 is SSHAT and CDR2 FNYEAQ (reference sequence). V shed 5 bases, J shed 0 bases, and the junction held 6 bases outside the gene matches. The CDR3 here is CASSPGTGLSTDTQYF. CDR3 DNA: TGTGCCAGCAGCCCGGGGACAGGGCTGAGCACAGATACGCAGTATTTT.

The rearrangement uses TRBV6-1 and TRBJ2-5; 8 bases line up with TRBD2. Germline assignment: CDR1 MNHNS and CDR2 SASEGT. The ends lost 0 bases at V and 3 bases at J; junction bases unmatched: 6. The CDR3 consists of 16 residues. The CDR3 is CASSEAGGGIKETQYF. The CDR3, as DNA: TGTGCCAGCAGTGAAGCGGGCGGGGGGATCAAAGAGACCCAGTACTTC.